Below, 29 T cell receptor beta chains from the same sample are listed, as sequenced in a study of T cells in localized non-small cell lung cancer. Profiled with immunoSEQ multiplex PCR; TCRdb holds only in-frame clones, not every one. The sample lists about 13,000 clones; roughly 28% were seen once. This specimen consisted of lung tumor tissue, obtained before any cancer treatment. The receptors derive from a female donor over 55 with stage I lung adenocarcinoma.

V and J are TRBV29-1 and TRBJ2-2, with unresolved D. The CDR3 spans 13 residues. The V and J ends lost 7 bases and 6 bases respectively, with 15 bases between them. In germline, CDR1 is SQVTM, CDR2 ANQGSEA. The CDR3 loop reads CSGGQSGSGELFF. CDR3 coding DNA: TGCAGCGGTGGGCAGTCGGGCTCCGGGGAGCTGTTTTTT.

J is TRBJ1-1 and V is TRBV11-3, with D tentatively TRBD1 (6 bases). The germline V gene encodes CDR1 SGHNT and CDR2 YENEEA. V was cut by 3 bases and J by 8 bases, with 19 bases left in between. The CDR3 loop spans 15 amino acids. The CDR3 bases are TGTGCCAGCAGCTTGGGAGGCGGGACATTAGCGGAAGCTTTCTTT. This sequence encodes CASSLGGGTLAEAFF.

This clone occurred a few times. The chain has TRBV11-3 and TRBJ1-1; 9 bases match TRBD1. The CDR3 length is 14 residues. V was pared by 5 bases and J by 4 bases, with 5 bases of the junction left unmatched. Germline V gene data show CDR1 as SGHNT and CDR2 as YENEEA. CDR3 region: CASSPATGGTEAFF. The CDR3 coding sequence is TGTGCCAGCAGCCCCGCGACAGGGGGCACTGAAGCTTTCTTT.

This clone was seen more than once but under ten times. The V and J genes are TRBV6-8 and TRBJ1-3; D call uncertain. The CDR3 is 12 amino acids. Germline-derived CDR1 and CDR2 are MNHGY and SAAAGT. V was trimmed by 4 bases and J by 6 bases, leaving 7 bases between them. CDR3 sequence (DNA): TGTGCCAGCAGTTCCGGGCAAAACACCATATATTTT. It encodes CASSSGQNTIYF.

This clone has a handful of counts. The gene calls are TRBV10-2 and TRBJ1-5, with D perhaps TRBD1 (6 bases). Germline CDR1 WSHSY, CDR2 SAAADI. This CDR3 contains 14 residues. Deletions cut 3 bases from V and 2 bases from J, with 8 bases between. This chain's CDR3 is CASSDRTGNQPQHF. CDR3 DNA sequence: TGCGCCAGCAGTGACAGGACAGGCAATCAGCCCCAGCATTTT.

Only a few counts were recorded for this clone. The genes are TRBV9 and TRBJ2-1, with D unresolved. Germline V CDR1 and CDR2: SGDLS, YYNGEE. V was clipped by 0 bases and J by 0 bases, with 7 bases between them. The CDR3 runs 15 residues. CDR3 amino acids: CASSVGANSYNEQFF. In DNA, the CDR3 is TGTGCCAGCAGCGTAGGGGCTAACTCCTACAATGAGCAGTTCTTC. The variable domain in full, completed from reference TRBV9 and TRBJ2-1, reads DSGVTQTPKHLITATGQRVTLRCSPRSGDLSVYWYQQSLDQGLQFLIQYYNGEERAKGNILERFSAQQFPDLHSELNLSSLELGDSALYFCASSVGANSYNEQFFGPGTRLTVL.

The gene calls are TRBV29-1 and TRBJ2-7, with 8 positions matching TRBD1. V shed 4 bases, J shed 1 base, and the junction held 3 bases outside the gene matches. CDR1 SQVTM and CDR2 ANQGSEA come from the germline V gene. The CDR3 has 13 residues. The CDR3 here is CSVGRQGSYEQYF. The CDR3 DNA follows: TGCAGCGTTGGACGACAGGGGTCCTACGAGCAGTACTTC.

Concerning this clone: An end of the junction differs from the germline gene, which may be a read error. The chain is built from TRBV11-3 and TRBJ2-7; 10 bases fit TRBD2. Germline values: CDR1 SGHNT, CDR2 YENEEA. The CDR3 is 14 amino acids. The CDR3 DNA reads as TGTGCCAGCAGCCATCTAGCGGGGGTCTACAAGCAGTACTTC. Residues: CASSHLAGVYKQYF.

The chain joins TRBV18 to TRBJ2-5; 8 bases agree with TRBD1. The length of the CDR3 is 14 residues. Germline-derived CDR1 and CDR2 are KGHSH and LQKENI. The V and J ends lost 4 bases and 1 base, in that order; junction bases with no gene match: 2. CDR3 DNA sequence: TGTGCCAGCTCACGGACAGGGCTCCAAGAGACCCAGTACTTC. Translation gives CASSRTGLQETQYF.

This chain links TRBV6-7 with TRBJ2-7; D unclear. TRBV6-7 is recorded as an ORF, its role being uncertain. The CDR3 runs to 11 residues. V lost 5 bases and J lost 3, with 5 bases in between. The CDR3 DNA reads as TGTGCCAGCAGTAACAGCTACGAGCAGTACTTC. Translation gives CASSNSYEQYF.

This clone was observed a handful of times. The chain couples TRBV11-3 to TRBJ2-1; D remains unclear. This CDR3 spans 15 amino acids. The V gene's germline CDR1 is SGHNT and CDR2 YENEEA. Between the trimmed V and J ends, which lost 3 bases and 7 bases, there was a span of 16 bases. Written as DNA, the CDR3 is TGTGCCAGCAGCTTTTTGCACTCCGACGGGAATGAGCAGTTCTTC. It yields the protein CASSFLHSDGNEQFF.

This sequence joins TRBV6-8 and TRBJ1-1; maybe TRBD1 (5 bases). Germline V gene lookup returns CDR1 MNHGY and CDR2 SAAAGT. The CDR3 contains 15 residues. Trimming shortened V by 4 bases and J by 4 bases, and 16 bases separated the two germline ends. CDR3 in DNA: TGTGCCAGCAGTTTCCGCGGGCAGGGAGGCACTGAAGCTTTCTTT. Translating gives CASSFRGQGGTEAFF.

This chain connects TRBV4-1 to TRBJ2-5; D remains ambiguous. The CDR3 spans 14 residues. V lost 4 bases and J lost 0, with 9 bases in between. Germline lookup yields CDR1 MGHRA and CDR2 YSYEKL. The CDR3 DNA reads TGCGCCAGCAGCCCCACAGCGTACCAAGAGACCCAGTACTTC. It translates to CASSPTAYQETQYF.

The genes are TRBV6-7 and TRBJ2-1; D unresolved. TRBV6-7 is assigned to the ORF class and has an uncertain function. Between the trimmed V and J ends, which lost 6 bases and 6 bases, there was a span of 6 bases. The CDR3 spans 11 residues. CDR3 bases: TGTGCCAGCAGACTCTTCAATGAGCAGTTCTTC. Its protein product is CASRLFNEQFF.

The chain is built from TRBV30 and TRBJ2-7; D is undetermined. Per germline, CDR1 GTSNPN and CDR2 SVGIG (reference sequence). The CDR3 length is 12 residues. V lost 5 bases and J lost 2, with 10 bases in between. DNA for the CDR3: TGTGCCTGGGTGCGCAGTACCTACGAGCAGTACTTC. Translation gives CAWVRSTYEQYF.

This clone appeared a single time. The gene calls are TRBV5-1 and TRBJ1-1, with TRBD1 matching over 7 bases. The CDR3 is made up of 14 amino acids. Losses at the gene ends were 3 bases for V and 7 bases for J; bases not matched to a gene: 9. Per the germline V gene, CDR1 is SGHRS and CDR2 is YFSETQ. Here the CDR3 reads CASSSGQNRGEAFF. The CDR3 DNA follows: TGCGCCAGCAGCTCGGGTCAGAACAGGGGTGAAGCTTTCTTT.

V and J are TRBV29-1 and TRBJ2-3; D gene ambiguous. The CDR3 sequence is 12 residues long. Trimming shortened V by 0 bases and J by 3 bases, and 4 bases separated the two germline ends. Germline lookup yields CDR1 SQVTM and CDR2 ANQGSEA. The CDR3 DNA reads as TGCAGCGTTGAAGAACAGACAGATACGCAGTATTTT. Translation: CSVEEQTDTQYF.

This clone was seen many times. CDR3 bases: TGTGCCAGCAGCTCGACAGGGTTTAACTATGGCTACACCTTC. It encodes CASSSTGFNYGYTF. The gene calls are TRBV11-3 and TRBJ1-2, with 7 bases that match TRBD1. The germline V gene encodes CDR1 SGHNT and CDR2 YENEEA. V shed 4 bases, J shed 1 base, and the junction held 3 bases outside the gene matches. The CDR3 runs 14 residues.

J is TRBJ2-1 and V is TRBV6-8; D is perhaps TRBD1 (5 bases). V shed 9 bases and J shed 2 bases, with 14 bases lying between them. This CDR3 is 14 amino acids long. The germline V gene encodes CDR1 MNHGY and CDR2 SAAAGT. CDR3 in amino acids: CASKGRGAYNEQFF. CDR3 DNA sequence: TGTGCCAGTAAGGGTAGGGGCGCCTACAATGAGCAGTTCTTC.

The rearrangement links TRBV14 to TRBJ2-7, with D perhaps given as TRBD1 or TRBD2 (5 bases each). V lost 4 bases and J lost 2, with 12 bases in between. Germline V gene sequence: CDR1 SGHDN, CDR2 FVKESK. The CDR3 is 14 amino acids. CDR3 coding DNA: TGTGCCAGCAGCCCCCGGGACGGCCCCTACGAGCAGTACTTC. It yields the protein CASSPRDGPYEQYF.

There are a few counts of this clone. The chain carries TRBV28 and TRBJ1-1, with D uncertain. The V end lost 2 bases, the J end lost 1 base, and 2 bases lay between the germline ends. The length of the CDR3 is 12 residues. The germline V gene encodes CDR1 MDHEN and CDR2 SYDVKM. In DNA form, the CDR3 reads TGTGCCAGCAGTTTACAGAACACTGAAGCTTTCTTT. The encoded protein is CASSLQNTEAFF.

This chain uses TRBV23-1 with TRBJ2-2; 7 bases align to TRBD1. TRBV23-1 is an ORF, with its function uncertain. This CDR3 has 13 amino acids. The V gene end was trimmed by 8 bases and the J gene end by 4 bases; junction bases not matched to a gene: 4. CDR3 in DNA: TGCGCCAGCGGTGAGGGGGCCACCGGGGAGCTGTTTTTT. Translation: CASGEGATGELFF.

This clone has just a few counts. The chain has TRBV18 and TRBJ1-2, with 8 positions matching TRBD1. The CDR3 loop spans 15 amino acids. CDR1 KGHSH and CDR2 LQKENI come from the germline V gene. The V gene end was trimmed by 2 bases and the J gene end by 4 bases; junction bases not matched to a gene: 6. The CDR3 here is CASSPRTGTTYGYTF. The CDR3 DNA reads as TGTGCCAGCTCACCAAGGACAGGGACGACCTATGGCTACACCTTC.

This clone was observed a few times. The CDR3: CASSLVGDSNQPQHF. The CDR3 nucleotides read TGTGCCAGCAGCTTAGTGGGCGACAGTAATCAGCCCCAGCATTTT. The V gene is TRBV11-3, the J gene TRBJ1-5; a possible D gene is TRBD1 (5 bases). With 1 base removed from V and 4 bases from J, the gap between germline ends came to 11 bases. The germline V gene has CDR1 SGHNT and CDR2 YENEEA. The CDR3 runs to 15 residues.

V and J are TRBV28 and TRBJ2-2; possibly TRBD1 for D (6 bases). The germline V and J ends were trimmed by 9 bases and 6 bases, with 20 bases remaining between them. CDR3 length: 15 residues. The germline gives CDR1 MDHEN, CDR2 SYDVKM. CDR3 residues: CASNPGHKTPGELFF. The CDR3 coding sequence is TGTGCCAGTAATCCGGGACACAAAACACCCGGGGAGCTGTTTTTT.

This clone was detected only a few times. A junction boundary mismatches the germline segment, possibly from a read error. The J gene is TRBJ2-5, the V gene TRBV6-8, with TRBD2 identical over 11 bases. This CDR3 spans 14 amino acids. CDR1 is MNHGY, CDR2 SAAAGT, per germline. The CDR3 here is CAISSGGTGETQYF. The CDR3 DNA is TGTGCCATTTCTAGCGGGGGGACCGGGGAGACCCAATACTTC.

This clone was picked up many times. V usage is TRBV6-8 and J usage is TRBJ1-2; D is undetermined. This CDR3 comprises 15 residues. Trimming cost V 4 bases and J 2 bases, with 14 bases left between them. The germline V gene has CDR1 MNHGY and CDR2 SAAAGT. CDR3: CASSSPFDGNYGYTF. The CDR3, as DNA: TGTGCCAGCAGTTCCCCCTTCGACGGAAACTATGGCTACACCTTC.

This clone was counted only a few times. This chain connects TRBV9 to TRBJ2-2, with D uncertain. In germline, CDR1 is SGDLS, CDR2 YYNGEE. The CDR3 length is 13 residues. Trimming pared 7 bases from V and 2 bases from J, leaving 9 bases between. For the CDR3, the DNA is TGTGCCAGCTCCGACGGAAACACCGGGGAGCTGTTTTTT. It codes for CASSDGNTGELFF. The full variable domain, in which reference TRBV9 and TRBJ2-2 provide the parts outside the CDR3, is DSGVTQTPKHLITATGQRVTLRCSPRSGDLSVYWYQQSLDQGLQFLIQYYNGEERAKGNILERFSAQQFPDLHSELNLSSLELGDSALYFCASSDGNTGELFFGEGSRLTVL.

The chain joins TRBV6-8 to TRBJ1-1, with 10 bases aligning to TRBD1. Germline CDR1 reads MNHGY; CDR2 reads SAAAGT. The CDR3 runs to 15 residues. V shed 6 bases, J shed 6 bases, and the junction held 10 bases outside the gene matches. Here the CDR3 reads CASRHHVGQGAEAFF. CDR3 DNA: TGTGCCAGCAGACACCACGTCGGACAGGGGGCTGAAGCTTTCTTT.